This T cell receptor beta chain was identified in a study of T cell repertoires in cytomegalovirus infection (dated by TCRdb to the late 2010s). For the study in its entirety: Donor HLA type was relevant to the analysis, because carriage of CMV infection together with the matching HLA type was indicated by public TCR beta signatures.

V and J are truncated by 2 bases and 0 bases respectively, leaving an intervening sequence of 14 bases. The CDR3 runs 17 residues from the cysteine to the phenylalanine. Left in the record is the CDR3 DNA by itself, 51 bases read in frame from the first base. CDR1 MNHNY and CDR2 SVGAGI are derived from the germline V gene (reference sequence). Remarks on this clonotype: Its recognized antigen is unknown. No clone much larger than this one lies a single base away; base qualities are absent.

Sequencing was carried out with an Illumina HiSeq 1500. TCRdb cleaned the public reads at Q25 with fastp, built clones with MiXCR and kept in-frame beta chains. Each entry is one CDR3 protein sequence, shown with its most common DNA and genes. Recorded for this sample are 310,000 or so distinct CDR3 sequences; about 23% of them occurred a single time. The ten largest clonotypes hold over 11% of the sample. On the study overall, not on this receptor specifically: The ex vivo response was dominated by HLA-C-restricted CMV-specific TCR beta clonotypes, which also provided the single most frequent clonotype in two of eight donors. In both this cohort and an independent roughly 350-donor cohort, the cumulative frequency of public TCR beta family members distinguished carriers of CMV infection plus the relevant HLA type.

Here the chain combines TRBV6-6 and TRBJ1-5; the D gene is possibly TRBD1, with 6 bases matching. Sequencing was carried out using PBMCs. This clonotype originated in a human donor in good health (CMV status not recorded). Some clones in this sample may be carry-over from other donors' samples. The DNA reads TGTGCCAGCAGTTACCGGTGGACAGAGTATAGCAATCAGCCCCAGCATTTT. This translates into CASSYRWTEYSNQPQHF.